These T cell receptor beta chains were read from a single sample in a study of radiotherapy plus CTLA-4 blockade in lung cancer. TCRdb keeps only in-frame clones here, not all; method: immunoSEQ multiplex PCR. The table has nearly 15,000 clones, approximately 76% seen once; the top ten hold approximately 53%. The sequencing here drew on peripheral blood, taken from a patient treated with radiotherapy plus ipilimumab. The source of these receptors is a human donor with non-small cell lung cancer whose response to radiotherapy plus ipilimumab could not be evaluated. The CDR3 runs from the conserved cysteine through the conserved F or W. Each record gives: V gene, clone size, J gene, D gene, CDR3 protein, CDR3 DNA. D genes are given only for firm matches. The listing skips clone size in some rows; elsewhere it reads once, few, many or a size class.

V gene: TRBV5-1; clone size: once; J gene: TRBJ2-2; D gene: NA; CDR3 protein: CASSSAIINTGELFF; CDR3 DNA: TGCGCCAGCTCCTCTGCGATAATTAACACCGGGGAGCTGTTTTTT
V gene: TRBV6-5; clone size: NA; J gene: TRBJ2-1; D gene: NA; CDR3 protein: CASLDSSYNEQFF; CDR3 DNA: TGTGCCAGCTTAGACAGTTCCTACAATGAGCAGTTCTTC
V gene: TRBV7-9; clone size: NA; J gene: TRBJ2-5; D gene: TRBD2; CDR3 protein: CASSLVAGGGETQYF; CDR3 DNA: TGTGCCAGCAGCTTAGTCGCGGGGGGTGGGGAGACCCAGTACTTC
V gene: TRBV27; clone size: NA; J gene: TRBJ2-1; D gene: NA; CDR3 protein: CASSFGVGGPEQFF; CDR3 DNA: TGTGCCAGCAGTTTCGGGGTGGGTGGGCCTGAGCAGTTCTTC
V gene: TRBV7-2; clone size: NA; J gene: TRBJ2-2; D gene: TRBD2; CDR3 protein: CASSVSGGDTGELFF; CDR3 DNA: TGTGCCAGCAGCGTCTCCGGGGGGGACACCGGGGAGCTGTTTTTT
V gene: TRBV5-4; clone size: NA; J gene: TRBJ2-2; D gene: TRBD1; CDR3 protein: CASSQTGTGGASPGELFF; CDR3 DNA: TGTGCCAGCAGCCAAACCGGGACAGGGGGCGCATCCCCCGGGGAGCTGTTTTTT
V gene: TRBV6-1; clone size: NA; J gene: TRBJ1-5; D gene: NA; CDR3 protein: CASSLGGSNQPQHF; CDR3 DNA: TGTGCCAGCAGTTTGGGCGGGAGCAATCAGCCCCAGCATTTT
V gene: TRBV5-1; clone size: NA; J gene: TRBJ2-1; D gene: TRBD2; CDR3 protein: CASRERGDAYNEQFF; CDR3 DNA: TGCGCCAGCAGGGAGCGGGGGGATGCGTACAATGAGCAGTTCTTC
V gene: TRBV5-1; clone size: NA; J gene: TRBJ1-1; D gene: NA; CDR3 protein: CASSIAGRGNEAFF; CDR3 DNA: TGCGCCAGCAGTATTGCGGGCAGGGGAAATGAAGCTTTCTTT
V gene: TRBV5-5; clone size: NA; J gene: TRBJ1-6; D gene: NA; CDR3 protein: CASSLEKGLGSPLHF; CDR3 DNA: TGTGCCAGCAGCTTGGAAAAGGGGCTGGGTTCACCCCTCCACTTT
V gene: TRBV9; clone size: NA; J gene: TRBJ2-1; D gene: NA; CDR3 protein: CASSAPGLLYNEQFF; CDR3 DNA: TGTGCCAGCAGCGCGCCGGGACTTCTTTACAATGAGCAGTTCTTC
V gene: TRBV5-1; clone size: NA; J gene: TRBJ1-1; D gene: NA; CDR3 protein: CASSPGGRGNTEAFF; CDR3 DNA: TGCGCCAGCAGCCCCGGAGGCAGGGGGAACACTGAAGCTTTCTTT
V gene: TRBV10-2; clone size: NA; J gene: TRBJ1-2; D gene: NA; CDR3 protein: CASSEDTNYGYTF; CDR3 DNA: TGCGCCAGCAGCGAAGACACTAACTATGGCTACACCTTC
V gene: TRBV30; clone size: NA; J gene: TRBJ2-2; D gene: NA; CDR3 protein: CAWSSAGLLTGELFF; CDR3 DNA: TGTGCCTGGAGTTCGGCAGGTCTATTAACCGGGGAGCTGTTTTTT
V gene: TRBV7-2; clone size: NA; J gene: TRBJ2-2; D gene: TRBD1; CDR3 protein: CASSRDRGLNGELFF; CDR3 DNA: TGTGCCAGCAGCAGGGACAGGGGGCTTAACGGGGAGCTGTTTTTT
V gene: TRBV5-1; clone size: NA; J gene: TRBJ1-3; D gene: TRBD1; CDR3 protein: CASRQGAGENTIYF; CDR3 DNA: TGCGCCAGCAGACAGGGGGCGGGAGAAAACACCATATATTTT
V gene: TRBV4-2; clone size: NA; J gene: TRBJ2-5; D gene: TRBD1; CDR3 protein: CASSAIQGAGVKTQYF; CDR3 DNA: TGTGCCAGCAGCGCAATACAGGGGGCCGGGGTGAAGACCCAGTACTTC
V gene: TRBV5-8; clone size: NA; J gene: TRBJ1-1; D gene: NA; CDR3 protein: CASSLKDSHMNTEAFF; CDR3 DNA: TGTGCCAGCAGCTTGAAGGACAGTCATATGAACACTGAAGCTTTCTTT
V gene: TRBV6-6; clone size: NA; J gene: TRBJ1-2; D gene: NA; CDR3 protein: CASSETGYGYTF; CDR3 DNA: TGTGCCAGCAGTGAGACAGGTTATGGCTACACCTTC
V gene: TRBV4-1; clone size: NA; J gene: TRBJ2-3; D gene: TRBD2; CDR3 protein: CASSQSFSGGATDTQYF; CDR3 DNA: TGCGCCAGCAGCCAAAGCTTTAGCGGGGGGGCCACAGATACGCAGTATTTT
V gene: TRBV5-1; clone size: NA; J gene: TRBJ1-4; D gene: TRBD1; CDR3 protein: CASRRTGSRDATNEKLFF; CDR3 DNA: TGCGCCAGCAGGCGGACAGGGTCGAGAGATGCAACTAATGAAAAACTGTTTTTT
V gene: TRBV10-3; clone size: NA; J gene: TRBJ1-2; D gene: NA; CDR3 protein: CAISGGPRYTF; CDR3 DNA: TGTGCCATCAGTGGGGGGCCGCGCTACACCTTC
V gene: TRBV6-5; clone size: NA; J gene: TRBJ1-6; D gene: NA; CDR3 protein: CASSYSAQGDSPLHF; CDR3 DNA: TGTGCCAGCAGTTACTCGGCCCAGGGCGATTCACCCCTCCACTTT
V gene: TRBV5-1; clone size: once; J gene: TRBJ2-1; D gene: TRBD1; CDR3 protein: CASSSLSTGGSSYNEQFF; CDR3 DNA: TGCGCCAGCAGCTCACTTTCTACAGGGGGCTCGTCCTACAATGAGCAGTTCTTC
V gene: TRBV18; clone size: NA; J gene: TRBJ1-6; D gene: TRBD1; CDR3 protein: CASSPYGQGFYNSPLHF; CDR3 DNA: TGTGCCAGCTCACCATACGGACAGGGTTTCTATAATTCACCCCTCCACTTT
V gene: TRBV27; clone size: NA; J gene: TRBJ2-1; D gene: TRBD2; CDR3 protein: CASSPRSAGEYNEQFF; CDR3 DNA: TGTGCCAGCAGTCCCCGAAGCGCGGGGGAGTACAATGAGCAGTTCTTC
V gene: TRBV29-1; clone size: few; J gene: TRBJ1-1; D gene: NA; CDR3 protein: CSVARGTPEAFF; CDR3 DNA: TGCAGCGTTGCCCGAGGGACTCCTGAAGCTTTCTTT
V gene: TRBV5-1; clone size: NA; J gene: TRBJ2-1; D gene: TRBD2; CDR3 protein: CASSLGILSSGGNEQFF; CDR3 DNA: TGCGCCAGCAGCTTAGGTATCCTCTCTAGCGGGGGAAATGAGCAGTTCTTC
V gene: TRBV7-2; clone size: once; J gene: TRBJ2-3; D gene: NA; CDR3 protein: CASSLVGLADTQYF; CDR3 DNA: TGTGCCAGCAGCTTAGTGGGTCTAGCAGATACGCAGTATTTT
V gene: TRBV10-3; clone size: NA; J gene: TRBJ1-1; D gene: NA; CDR3 protein: CAISDRENTEAFF; CDR3 DNA: TGTGCCATCAGTGATCGAGAAAACACTGAAGCTTTCTTT
V gene: TRBV30; clone size: NA; J gene: TRBJ1-4; D gene: NA; CDR3 protein: CAWSPGTLNEKLFF; CDR3 DNA: TGTGCCTGGAGTCCCGGGACACTGAATGAAAAACTGTTTTTT
V gene: TRBV6-4; clone size: large; J gene: TRBJ2-1; D gene: NA; CDR3 protein: CASSDSGVNEQFF; CDR3 DNA: TGTGCCAGCAGTGACTCAGGGGTGAATGAGCAGTTCTTC
V gene: TRBV5-1; clone size: once; J gene: TRBJ1-2; D gene: NA; CDR3 protein: CASSLEAGYGYTF; CDR3 DNA: TGCGCCAGCAGCTTGGAGGCAGGGTATGGCTACACCTTC
V gene: TRBV29-1; clone size: NA; J gene: TRBJ2-2; D gene: NA; CDR3 protein: CSVAGNTGELFF; CDR3 DNA: TGCAGCGTTGCCGGGAACACCGGGGAGCTGTTTTTT
V gene: TRBV2; clone size: NA; J gene: TRBJ1-6; D gene: TRBD1; CDR3 protein: CASSRGRGDSPLHF; CDR3 DNA: TGTGCCAGCAGCAGGGGGCGAGGAGATTCACCCCTCCACTTT
V gene: TRBV7-8; clone size: NA; J gene: TRBJ1-3; D gene: TRBD1; CDR3 protein: CASSPTGGGGNTIYF; CDR3 DNA: TGTGCCAGCAGCCCCACAGGGGGCGGCGGAAACACCATATATTTT
V gene: TRBV28; clone size: NA; J gene: TRBJ2-3; D gene: NA; CDR3 protein: CASSRPGLFTDTQYF; CDR3 DNA: TGTGCCAGCAGTCGTCCGGGACTCTTCACAGATACGCAGTATTTT
V gene: TRBV5-6; clone size: few; J gene: TRBJ2-5; D gene: NA; CDR3 protein: CASSLAGRGQETQYF; CDR3 DNA: TGTGCCAGCAGCTTGGCGGGGAGGGGGCAAGAGACCCAGTACTTC
V gene: TRBV19; clone size: few; J gene: TRBJ1-1; D gene: NA; CDR3 protein: CASSISGTVRSAFF; CDR3 DNA: TGTGCCAGTAGTATATCGGGAACAGTAAGATCAGCTTTCTTT
V gene: TRBV9; clone size: NA; J gene: TRBJ2-1; D gene: TRBD1; CDR3 protein: CASSPRDRGSNEQFF; CDR3 DNA: TGTGCCAGCAGCCCCCGGGACAGGGGATCCAATGAGCAGTTCTTC
V gene: TRBV4-1; clone size: NA; J gene: TRBJ1-5; D gene: NA; CDR3 protein: CASSQDIYSGTRFQPQHF; CDR3 DNA: TGCGCCAGCAGCCAAGATATCTACTCCGGGACAAGGTTCCAACCCCAGCATTTT
V gene: TRBV2; clone size: NA; J gene: TRBJ2-1; D gene: TRBD1; CDR3 protein: CASSERQGAVNEQFF; CDR3 DNA: TGTGCCAGCAGTGAACGACAGGGGGCTGTGAATGAGCAGTTCTTC
V gene: TRBV5-1; clone size: NA; J gene: TRBJ2-3; D gene: NA; CDR3 protein: CASSLRGILTDTQYF; CDR3 DNA: TGCGCCAGCAGCTTACGGGGGATTCTCACAGATACGCAGTATTTT
V gene: TRBV5-6; clone size: NA; J gene: TRBJ2-1; D gene: TRBD2; CDR3 protein: CASSSSGGPYNEQFF; CDR3 DNA: TGTGCCAGCAGCTCTAGCGGGGGACCTTACAATGAGCAGTTCTTC
V gene: TRBV5-1; clone size: NA; J gene: TRBJ1-1; D gene: TRBD1; CDR3 protein: CASQQGAGTEAFF; CDR3 DNA: TGCGCCTCCCAACAGGGGGCGGGAACTGAAGCTTTCTTT
V gene: TRBV9; clone size: few; J gene: TRBJ2-3; D gene: TRBD2; CDR3 protein: CASSVLAGGSTDTQYF; CDR3 DNA: TGTGCCAGCAGCGTACTAGCGGGGGGCAGCACAGATACGCAGTATTTT
V gene: TRBV5-1; clone size: NA; J gene: TRBJ2-5; D gene: TRBD1; CDR3 protein: CASSPVDRGRETQYF; CDR3 DNA: TGCGCCAGCAGCCCGGTTGACAGGGGACGAGAGACCCAGTACTTC
V gene: TRBV7-9; clone size: few; J gene: TRBJ2-1; D gene: NA; CDR3 protein: CASSLGQGLLEQFF; CDR3 DNA: TGTGCCAGCAGCTTAGGGCAGGGTTTGCTTGAGCAGTTCTTC
V gene: TRBV2; clone size: once; J gene: TRBJ1-2; D gene: NA; CDR3 protein: CASDSLYGYTF; CDR3 DNA: TGTGCCAGCGACAGCCTCTATGGCTACACCTTC
V gene: TRBV9; clone size: NA; J gene: TRBJ2-1; D gene: NA; CDR3 protein: CASSVERGSYNEQFF; CDR3 DNA: TGTGCCAGCAGCGTAGAACGGGGTTCTTACAATGAGCAGTTCTTC
V gene: TRBV9; clone size: NA; J gene: TRBJ2-1; D gene: TRBD2; CDR3 protein: CASSAATSGGYNEQFF; CDR3 DNA: TGTGCCAGCAGCGCGGCGACTAGCGGGGGTTACAATGAGCAGTTCTTC